This TCR beta chain was observed in a study of graft-versus-host responses after intestinal transplantation. Study as a whole: For approximately 3 years after anti-thymocyte globulin induction, all recipients took tacrolimus and steroids.

Produced via immunoSEQ multiplex PCR; TCRdb's table is partial and in-frame only. The table lists about 89,000 clones, roughly 92% of them singletons. Points on this clone: Its specificity is unknown.

Broader study findings: GvH clones occurred in recipient marrow; some first appeared in ileum or blood. Some patients had graft-donor T cell macrochimerism, and their allografts showed high graft-versus-host to host-versus-graft clonal ratios.

The sequence was obtained from a human donor who received an intestinal transplant. The sequencing here drew on unstimulated CD4+ T cells sorted from spleen or lymph node cells, taken before intestinal transplant.

Here the CDR3 reads CASSRDIQPPSYEQYF. Here the CDR3 DNA reads TGTGCCAGCTCTCGCGACATCCAGCCACCCTCCTACGAGCAGTACTTC. The genes are TRBV18 and TRBJ2-7; D gene unclear. Germline values: CDR1 KGHSH, CDR2 LQKENI. This CDR3 has 16 amino acids. Trimming removed 6 bases from V and 0 bases from J, with 18 bases in between.